This T cell receptor beta chain was documented in a study of blood T cells in healthy people across ages. For the second PCR, which ran for about 6 to 11 cycles, a sample-barcoded 5' primer and a J-beta primer mix were used. From the 5' RACE reads, TCRdb called clonotypes with MiXCR, one entry per CDR3 protein. The sample has 650,000 to 900,000 distinct CDR3 sequences, under 80% seen once. Trimming removed 1 base at V and 5 bases at J, with 15 bases between. Germline V CDR1 and CDR2: MDHEN, SYDVKM. The CDR3 is made up of 16 amino acids. This TCR came from a man aged 30 to 39 in good health. The V and J genes are TRBV28 and TRBJ2-1; D perhaps matches TRBD2 (6 bases). The material sequenced was blood. The CDR3 protein is CASSLLPRDFDNEQFF. The CDR3 DNA reads TGTGCCAGCAGTTTATTGCCCCGGGACTTCGACAATGAGCAGTTCTTC.